Below, 23 T cell receptor beta chains from the same sample are listed, as sequenced in a study. TCRdb re-derived calls from the RT-PCR reads in MiXCR, one entry per CDR3 protein. In the table there are thousands of distinct CDR3 sequences, 90% to 95% of which are singletons. The material sequenced was memory CD4+ T cells from blood. The receptors originated from a female donor in good health, serving as a healthy control.

In the case of this clonotype: In a library made to pick up alpha chains, this beta chain is a stray read with a size that means little. The V gene is TRBV15, the J gene TRBJ1-5; D uncertain. Trimming took off 1 base at V and 8 bases at J, with 15 bases between the two ends. This CDR3 is built from 15 residues. CDR1 and CDR2 from the germline V gene are LNHNV and YYDKDF (reference sequence). The CDR3 is CATSRGAANIEPQHF. Here the CDR3 DNA reads TGTGCCACCAGCAGAGGGGCAGCTAATATTGAGCCCCAGCATTTT.

A remark on this clonotype: The library was prepared for alpha chains; this beta chain is a stray read, so its frequency means little. The rearrangement joins TRBV20-1 to TRBJ1-2; D uncertain. The CDR3 loop spans 13 amino acids. Germline CDR1 reads DFQATT; CDR2 reads SNEGSKA (reference sequence). V lost 2 bases to trimming and J lost 4 bases, with 11 bases between them. The CDR3, as DNA: TGCAGTGCTAGACTCGACTCTAGCTATGGCTACACCTTC. This sequence encodes CSARLDSSYGYTF.

About this clonotype itself: A library prepared for alpha chains yielded this beta chain as an off-target read; its size is of little meaning. The rearrangement links TRBV20-1 to TRBJ1-5, with a weak D call TRBD1 (5 bases). Per germline, CDR1 DFQATT and CDR2 SNEGSKA (reference sequence). The CDR3 extends over 15 amino acids. V dropped 0 bases and J dropped 6 bases, with 15 bases sitting between them. The CDR3 DNA reads as TGCAGTGCTAGAGACAGGGCGGTCGGGAGTCAGCCCCAGCATTTT. Amino acids: CSARDRAVGSQPQHF.

For this clonotype: This beta chain is an unintended read in a library built for alpha chains; its size means little. The chain employs TRBV4-3 and TRBJ2-1; D not certain. Germline-derived CDR1 and CDR2 are LGHNA and YSLEER. The CDR3 is 16 residues long. Trimming removed 1 base from V and 7 bases from J, with 17 bases in between. CDR3 in amino acids: CASSQGIGVNANEQFF. The CDR3 DNA reads TGCGCCAGCAGCCAAGGTATAGGAGTGAACGCGAATGAGCAGTTCTTC.

Of note for this clonotype: Being off target in a library aimed at alpha chains, this beta chain has a size of little meaning. The V and J genes are TRBV10-3 and TRBJ1-2; perhaps TRBD1 as D (5 bases). Deletions cut 5 bases from V and 7 bases from J, with 17 bases between. The CDR3 totals 14 residues. Per germline, CDR1 ENHRY and CDR2 SYGVKD. In DNA form, the CDR3 reads TGTGCCATCAGTCCCGACGGGGGACGAGGTGGCTACACCTTC. Translated, it gives CAISPDGGRGGYTF.

Comment on this clonotype: This beta chain lies outside the target of a library built for alpha chains; its clone size means little. The chain carries TRBV29-1 and TRBJ2-4, with 14 bases lining up with TRBD2. The CDR3 extends over 15 amino acids. V dropped 6 bases and J dropped 9; count of bases not matched to a gene: 10. Germline V gene sequence: CDR1 SQVTM, CDR2 ANQGSEA. CDR3 sequence reads: CSVEKGLAGGTIQYF. CDR3 coding DNA: TGCAGCGTCGAAAAAGGACTAGCGGGAGGAACCATTCAGTACTTC.

As to this clonotype: The size of this beta chain means little, since it is a stray read in a library made for alpha chains. The chain uses TRBV20-1 and TRBJ2-7; possibly TRBD1 for D (5 bases). Germline CDR1 reads DFQATT; CDR2 reads SNEGSKA (reference sequence). The CDR3 runs to 12 residues. V was pared by 6 bases and J by 4 bases, with 13 bases between. In nucleotides, the CDR3 is TGCAGTGCAAACCCTCAGGGATACGAGCAGTACTTC. It encodes CSANPQGYEQYF.

In this sample, this clonotype turned up once. A junction boundary mismatches the germline segment, possibly from a read error. This beta chain came through as a stray read in a library set up for alpha chains, and its size says little. V is TRBV20-1 and J is TRBJ2-1, with D unresolved. This CDR3 comprises 10 residues. The germline CDR1 and CDR2 sequences are DFQATT and SNEGSKA (reference sequence). The CDR3 sequence: CSARDNGQFF. The DNA of the CDR3 is TGCAGTGCTAGAGATAATGGGCAGTTCTTC.

Points on this clonotype: The library was built for alpha chains, so this beta chain is an off-target read and its size means little. The chain recombines TRBV6-2 or TRBV6-3 with TRBJ2-3; 8 bases fit TRBD2. V gave up 7 bases and J gave up 9 bases; unmatched junction bases: 18. The CDR3 is made up of 16 amino acids. Germline V gene data show CDR1 as MNHEY and CDR2 as SVGEGT. The CDR3 bases are TGTGCCAGCAAGATGGGCGGGGGGACCCTCTTGGGGACGCAGTATTTT. This translates into CASKMGGGTLLGTQYF.

Note on this clonotype: This beta chain is off target for a library built for alpha chains, so its abundance means little. This chain links TRBV11-2 with TRBJ2-3; TRBD2 agrees at 12 bases. The CDR3 consists of 16 residues. CDR1 is SGHAT, CDR2 FQNNGV, per germline. Unmatched junction bases numbered 10, after V lost 5 bases and J lost 7 bases. In DNA form, the CDR3 reads TGTGCCAGCAGCCGACCGGGACTAGCGGGTACAAATACGCAGTATTTT. It yields the protein CASSRPGLAGTNTQYF.

Regarding this clonotype: This beta chain lies outside the target of a library built for alpha chains; its clone size means little. The V gene is TRBV6-5, the J gene TRBJ2-1, with D perhaps matching TRBD2 (5 bases). Trimming left V 2 bases short and J 7 bases short, with 12 bases between. Looked up from germline, CDR1 is MNHEY and CDR2 is SVGAGI. There are 14 residues in the CDR3. CDR3 bases: TGTGCCAGCAGTTACAGGGCTCGAGGGAATGAGCAGTTCTTC. Protein sequence: CASSYRARGNEQFF.

The table lists this clonotype with a few counts. This beta chain represents an off-target read in a library built for alpha chains; its size is of limited meaning. V gene TRBV6-5 combines with J gene TRBJ1-4; D gene ambiguous. The length of the CDR3 is 12 residues. The germline gives CDR1 MNHEY, CDR2 SVGAGI. Trimming cost V 4 bases and J 8 bases, with 8 bases left between them. Written as DNA, the CDR3 is TGTGCCAGCAGTTTACTGGGGGAAAAACTGTTTTTT. Its protein product is CASSLLGEKLFF.

As regards this clonotype: A library prepared for alpha chains yielded this beta chain as an off-target read; its size is of little meaning. The chain uses TRBV6-6 and TRBJ1-6; weak D call: TRBD1 (5 bases). Per the germline V gene, CDR1 is MNHNY and CDR2 is SVGAGI (reference sequence). The V end was cut by 5 bases, the J end by 7 bases, with 9 bases between. The CDR3 spans 13 residues. The CDR3 here is CASSLQANSPLHF. The CDR3 bases are TGTGCCAGCAGTCTACAGGCCAATTCACCCCTCCACTTT.

In the case of this clonotype: The library was prepared for alpha chains; this beta chain is a stray read, so its frequency means little. The rearrangement joins TRBV6-2 or TRBV6-3 to TRBJ1-1; no clear D. The CDR3 runs 12 residues. V lost 6 bases and J lost 2, with 7 bases in between. Germline CDR1 MNHEY, CDR2 SVGEGT. The CDR3 protein is CASRTPNTEAFF. The CDR3 DNA sequence: TGTGCCAGCAGAACCCCAAACACTGAAGCTTTCTTT.

Points on this clonotype: This beta chain came through as a stray read in a library set up for alpha chains, and its size says little. The chain uses TRBV20-1 and TRBJ2-3, with D maybe TRBD1 (6 bases). The CDR3 has 14 amino acids. V lost 6 bases, J lost 4 bases, and 17 bases lay in between. Germline V CDR1 and CDR2: DFQATT, SNEGSKA (reference sequence). CDR3 sequence (DNA): TGCAGTGCACCGACAGGCTTCGGGGCAGATACGCAGTATTTT. Residues: CSAPTGFGADTQYF.

This clonotype was seen a single time. Found in a library prepared for alpha chains, this beta chain is an off-target read, and its abundance has little meaning. The CDR3 region has the DNA TGTGCCACGACACCGGGAGGTCGGGTTAATGAGCAGTTCTTC. It translates to CATTPGGRVNEQFF. This chain connects TRBV15 to TRBJ2-1; 7 bases match TRBD2. There are 14 residues in the CDR3. J was trimmed by 7 bases and V by 9 bases; bases with no gene match: 12. CDR1 and CDR2 (germline): LNHNV, YYDKDF (reference sequence).

Turning to this clonotype: In a library made to pick up alpha chains, this beta chain is a stray read with a size that means little. The rearrangement uses TRBV11-2 and TRBJ2-3; 7 positions agree with TRBD2. V shed 8 bases, J shed 5 bases, and the junction held 16 bases outside the gene matches. The CDR3 covers 16 residues. Germline loops: CDR1 SGHAT, CDR2 FQNNGV. CDR3 protein: CASVSGPGAGVDTQYF. In DNA form, the CDR3 reads TGTGCCAGCGTCTCCGGCCCTGGGGCGGGAGTAGATACGCAGTATTTT.

On this clonotype: This beta chain was picked up by a library intended for alpha chains and is off target, so its count carries little meaning. This rearrangement joins TRBV18 to TRBJ1-1, with TRBD1 as a possible D gene (6 bases). V was shortened by 3 bases and J by 7 bases, with 18 bases between the two germline ends. Germline V CDR1 and CDR2: KGHSH, LQKENI. The CDR3 consists of 15 residues. The DNA for the CDR3 is TGTGCCAGCTCACCGACAACAGGGCGGGATGGTGAAGCTTTCTTT. Protein: CASSPTTGRDGEAFF. Supplemented by reference TRBV18 and TRBJ1-1, the full variable domain reads NAGVMQNPRHLVRRRGQEARLRCSPMKGHSHVYWYRQLPEEGLKFMVYLQKENIIDESGMPKERFSAEFPKEGPSILRIQQVVRGDSAAYFCASSPTTGRDGEAFFGQGTRLTVV.

Of note for this clonotype: The library was prepared for alpha chains; this beta chain is a stray read, so its frequency means little. The chain couples TRBV5-1 to TRBJ2-7, with a weak D call TRBD1 (6 bases). The V end lost 3 bases, the J end lost 3 bases, and 13 bases lay between the germline ends. This CDR3 spans 14 amino acids. Germline CDR1 is SGHRS and CDR2 is YFSETQ. In DNA, the CDR3 is TGCGCCAGCAGCTCTGGGGACATCGTCTACGAGCAGTACTTC. Residues: CASSSGDIVYEQYF.

Comments on this clonotype: This beta chain is an unintended read in a library built for alpha chains; its size means little. The chain carries TRBV29-1 and TRBJ2-5; D unresolved. The CDR3 sequence is 11 residues long. V was pared by 7 bases and J by 5 bases, with 11 bases between. Germline-derived CDR1 and CDR2 are SQVTM and ANQGSEA. CDR3 residues: CSATSGETQYF. CDR3 coding DNA: TGCAGCGCGACTTCTGGGGAGACCCAGTACTTC.

As regards this clonotype: Within a library made for alpha chains, this beta chain is off target, and its count is uninformative. The genes are TRBV5-5 and TRBJ2-1; D remains ambiguous. The V end lost 2 bases, the J end lost 5 bases, and 11 bases lay between the germline ends. From germline, CDR1 is SGHKS and CDR2 YYEKEE (reference sequence). The CDR3 is 14 amino acids. CDR3 sequence reads: CASSFGPGNNEQFF. DNA for the CDR3: TGTGCCAGCAGCTTTGGGCCAGGTAACAATGAGCAGTTCTTC.

Of note for this clonotype: This beta chain is an unintended read in a library built for alpha chains; its size means little. The rearrangement joins TRBV7-2 to TRBJ2-3; the D gene is possibly TRBD2 (6 bases). This CDR3 is 15 amino acids long. Trimming stripped 1 base from V and 1 base from J, with 9 bases between. Germline assignment: CDR1 SGHTA and CDR2 FQGNSA. In nucleotides, the CDR3 is TGTGCCAGCAGCTTAGGGGGGGACCGCACAGATACGCAGTATTTT. Residues: CASSLGGDRTDTQYF.

As to this clonotype: Little can be read into the size of this beta chain, an off-target read in a library designed for alpha chains. V usage is TRBV20-1 and J usage is TRBJ1-2; D not certain. Germline lookup yields CDR1 DFQATT and CDR2 SNEGSKA (reference sequence). CDR3 length: 14 residues. V was cut by 0 bases and J by 4 bases, with 12 bases left in between. CDR3 region: CSARDFARGYGYTF. The CDR3 region has the DNA TGCAGTGCTAGAGATTTTGCCCGGGGCTATGGCTACACCTTC.